This T cell receptor (beta chain) was captured by sequencing in a study of cytomegalovirus exposure and HLA in healthy donors. Background on the study: When 398 donors were genotyped, about 86% of them were found to fall in the Caucasian-associated ancestry cluster. Broader study findings: TCR beta V segments were, for the most part, productive about 87% or about 30% of the time in an earlier analysis.

PCR used 60 Vbeta primers and 13 Jbeta primers. Method: immunoSEQ multiplex PCR; TCRdb's copy keeps in-frame clones and lacks some. The sample includes 100,000 or so clones, around 15% of them seen just once. This clone was seen only a few times. The antigen is not known. Input material: PBMCs. This sequence originates from a female donor in good health and CMV-seronegative.

In DNA, the CDR3 is TGTGCCAGCTCACCAGCGACAGGGGAAGAGACCCAGTACTTC. It codes for CASSPATGEETQYF. V and J are TRBV18 and TRBJ2-5; 8 bases align to TRBD1. The CDR3 runs to 14 residues. CDR1 is KGHSH and CDR2 is LQKENI in the germline V gene. The trim removed 2 bases at V and 3 bases at J, leaving 2 bases unmatched.